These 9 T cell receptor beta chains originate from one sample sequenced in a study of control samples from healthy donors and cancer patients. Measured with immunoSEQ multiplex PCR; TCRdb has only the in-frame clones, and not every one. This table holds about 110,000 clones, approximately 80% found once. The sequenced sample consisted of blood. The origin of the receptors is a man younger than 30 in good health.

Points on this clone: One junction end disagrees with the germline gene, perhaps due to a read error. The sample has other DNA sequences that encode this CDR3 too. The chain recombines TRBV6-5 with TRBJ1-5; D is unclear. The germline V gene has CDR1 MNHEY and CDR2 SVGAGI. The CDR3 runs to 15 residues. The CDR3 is CASRGNSLGNQPQHF. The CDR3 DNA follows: TGTGCCAGCAGAGGAAACAGCCTAGGCAATCAGCCCCAGCACTTT.

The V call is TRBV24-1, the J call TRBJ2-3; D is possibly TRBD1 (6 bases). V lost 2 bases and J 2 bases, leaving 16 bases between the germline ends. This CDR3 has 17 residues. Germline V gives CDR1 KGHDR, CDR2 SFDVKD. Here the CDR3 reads CATSDSPGVGSTDTQYF. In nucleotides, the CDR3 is TGTGCCACCAGTGATTCCCCAGGGGTTGGTTCCACAGATACGCAGTATTTT.

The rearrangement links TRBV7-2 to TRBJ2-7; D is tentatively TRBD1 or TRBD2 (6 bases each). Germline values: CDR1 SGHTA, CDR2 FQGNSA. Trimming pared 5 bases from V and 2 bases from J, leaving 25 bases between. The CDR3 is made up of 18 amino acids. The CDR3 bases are TGTGCCAGCAGCCTCGGGGCTAGAGGGGGGTACGATCCCTACGAGCAGTACTTC. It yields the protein CASSLGARGGYDPYEQYF.

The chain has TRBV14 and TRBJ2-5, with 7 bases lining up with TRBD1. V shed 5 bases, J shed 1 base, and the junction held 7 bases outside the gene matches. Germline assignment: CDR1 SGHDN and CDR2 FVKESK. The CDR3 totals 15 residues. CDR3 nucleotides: TGTGCCAGCAGCTGGGTCCGGACAGGCCAAGAGACCCAGTACTTC. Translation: CASSWVRTGQETQYF.

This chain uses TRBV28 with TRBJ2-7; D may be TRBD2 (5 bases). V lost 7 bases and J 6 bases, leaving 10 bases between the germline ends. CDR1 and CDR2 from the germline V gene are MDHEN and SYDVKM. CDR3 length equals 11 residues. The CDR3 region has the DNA TGTGCCAGCAACGAGGGATTCGAGCAGTACTTC. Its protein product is CASNEGFEQYF.

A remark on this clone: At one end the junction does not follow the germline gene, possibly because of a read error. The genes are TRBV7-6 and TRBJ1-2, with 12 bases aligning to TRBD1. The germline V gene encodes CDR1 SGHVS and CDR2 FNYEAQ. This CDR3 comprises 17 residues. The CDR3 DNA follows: TGTGCCAGCACCTTAGGCCCTACCGGGACAGGGGGCTTTGGCTACACCTTC. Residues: CASTLGPTGTGGFGYTF.

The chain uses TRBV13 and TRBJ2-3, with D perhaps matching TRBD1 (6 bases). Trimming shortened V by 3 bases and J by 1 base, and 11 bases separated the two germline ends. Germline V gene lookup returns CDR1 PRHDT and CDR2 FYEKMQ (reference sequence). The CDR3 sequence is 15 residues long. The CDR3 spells CASSLGTYRTDTQYF. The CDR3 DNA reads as TGTGCCAGCAGCTTGGGGACATACCGCACAGATACGCAGTATTTT.

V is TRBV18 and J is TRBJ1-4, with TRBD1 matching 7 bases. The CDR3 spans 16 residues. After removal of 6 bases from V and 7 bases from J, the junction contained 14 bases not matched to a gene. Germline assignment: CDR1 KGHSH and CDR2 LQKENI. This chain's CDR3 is CASSPTVGTASEKLFF. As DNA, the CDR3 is TGTGCCAGCTCGCCTACCGTAGGGACAGCCAGTGAAAAACTGTTTTTT.

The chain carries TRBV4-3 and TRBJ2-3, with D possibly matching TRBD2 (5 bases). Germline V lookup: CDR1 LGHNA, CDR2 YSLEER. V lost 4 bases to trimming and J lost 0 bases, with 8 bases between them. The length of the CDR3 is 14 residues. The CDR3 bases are TGCGCCAGCAGCCCCGGGGTTAGCACAGATACGCAGTATTTT. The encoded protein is CASSPGVSTDTQYF.